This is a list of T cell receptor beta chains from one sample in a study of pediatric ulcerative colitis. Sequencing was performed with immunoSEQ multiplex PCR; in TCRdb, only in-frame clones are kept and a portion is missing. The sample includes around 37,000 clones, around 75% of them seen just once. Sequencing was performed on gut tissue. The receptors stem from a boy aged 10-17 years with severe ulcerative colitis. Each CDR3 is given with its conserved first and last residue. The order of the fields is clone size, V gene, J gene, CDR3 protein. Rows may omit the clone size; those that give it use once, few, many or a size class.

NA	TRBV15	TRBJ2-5	CATSRDTEGGETQYF
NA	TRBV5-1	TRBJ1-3	CASSSDRGYGNTIYF
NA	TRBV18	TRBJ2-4	CASSSLAGQGRENIQYF
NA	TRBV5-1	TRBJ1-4	CASSTTGGQNEKLFF
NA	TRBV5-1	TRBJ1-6	CASSLSGTGFDSPLHF
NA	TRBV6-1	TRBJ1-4	CASSADRSPTNEKLFF
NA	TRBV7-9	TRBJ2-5	CASSLDRFTDF
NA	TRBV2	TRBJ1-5	CASSETHSYNQPQHF
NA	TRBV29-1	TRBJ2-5	CSADGDQAGTQYF
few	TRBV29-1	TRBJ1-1	CSVGTSNTEAFF
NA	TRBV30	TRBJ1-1	CAWSKGLGTEAFF
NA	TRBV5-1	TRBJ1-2	CASSSGQGYGYTF
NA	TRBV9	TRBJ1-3	CASSVYSGNTIYF
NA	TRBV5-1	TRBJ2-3	CASSLGQAGGTDTQYF
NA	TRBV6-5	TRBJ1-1	CASRPTGTTGTEAFF
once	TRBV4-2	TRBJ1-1	CASSQVQGVTEAFF
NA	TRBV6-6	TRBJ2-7	CASSYRDREVLHEQYF
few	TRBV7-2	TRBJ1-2	CASSPYGGLGGNGYTF
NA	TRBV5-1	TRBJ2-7	CATSTPGPGPRGF
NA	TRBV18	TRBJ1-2	CASSPGSTGYTF
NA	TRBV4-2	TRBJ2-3	CASSHPWGKLGGSRDTQYF
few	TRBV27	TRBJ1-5	CASSPRSREPQHF
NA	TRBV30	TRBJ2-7	CAWSVRTAHYEQYF
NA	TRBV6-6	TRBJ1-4	CASSLGATNEKLFF
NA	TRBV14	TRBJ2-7	CASSQTGKDAEQYF
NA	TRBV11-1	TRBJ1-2	CASSPGLQDHGYTF
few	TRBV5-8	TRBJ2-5	CASSWGRETQYF
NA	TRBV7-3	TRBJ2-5	CASSVGTSHGETQYF
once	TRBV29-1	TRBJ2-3	CSAEGWLLTDTQYF
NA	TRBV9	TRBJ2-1	CASSVAQHNEQFF
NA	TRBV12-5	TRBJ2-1	CASGTGAPGEQFF
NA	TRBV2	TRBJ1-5	CASSVTPNQSQHF
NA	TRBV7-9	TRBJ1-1	CASSLEKGEAFF
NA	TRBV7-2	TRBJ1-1	CASDNGLRNTEAFF
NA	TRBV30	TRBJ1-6	CAWGKGTRSPLHF
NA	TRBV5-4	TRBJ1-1	CASSFVNTEAFF
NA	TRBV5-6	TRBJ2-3	CASSGRRALEDTQYF
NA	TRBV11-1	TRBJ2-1	CASSLGQGIVREQFF
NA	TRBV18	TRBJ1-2	CASSPTDTSTYGYTF